This entry lists 16 T cell receptor beta chains sequenced from one sample in a study of T cells in Graves' hyperthyroidism and ophthalmopathy (dated 2019 in TCRdb). Libraries were made using multiplex PCR. Data came from an Illumina HiSeq 2000. Amplification of TCR beta CDR3 regions was carried out from RNA transcripts. The TCR CDR3 was subjected to a first round of RT-PCR using the HTBI primer set and the Qiagen OneStep RT-PCR kit. TCRdb reprocessing: public reads trimmed at Q25 with fastp, clones called with MiXCR, in-frame beta chains kept. Every distinct CDR3 protein forms one entry, paired with its most common genes and DNA. This sample is represented by roughly 600,000 distinct CDR3 sequences; about 14% of them were singletons. Approximately 12% of the sample is in the top ten clones. Input material: blood. Source of these receptors: a woman aged 45 to 65 with Graves' ophthalmopathy.

This clonotype was picked up a small number of times. This chain uses TRBV15 with TRBJ2-7; TRBD2 matches at 13 bases. Germline CDR1 is LNHNV and CDR2 is YYDKDF (reference sequence). The CDR3 is made up of 17 amino acids. V dropped 0 bases and J dropped 3; count of bases not matched to a gene: 5. For the CDR3, the DNA is TGTGCCACCAGCAGAGATTTCGGGACTAGCGGGAACTACGAGCAGTACTTC. Translation gives CATSRDFGTSGNYEQYF.

This clonotype was found many times. The V gene is TRBV28, the J gene TRBJ1-5; 11 bases agree with TRBD1. CDR3 size: 17 residues. The trim removed 6 bases at V and 0 bases at J, leaving 7 bases unmatched. Germline CDR1 reads MDHEN; CDR2 reads SYDVKM. As DNA, the CDR3 is TGTGCCAGCAGGCGCGGGACAGGGGGTAATAGCAATCAGCCCCAGCATTTT. Translation: CASRRGTGGNSNQPQHF.

At least ten counts were recorded for this clonotype. This chain links TRBV28 with TRBJ2-5; 10 positions agree with TRBD1. The length of the CDR3 is 15 residues. The ends lost 3 bases at V and 4 bases at J; junction bases unmatched: 5. Germline CDR1 reads MDHEN; CDR2 reads SYDVKM. The CDR3 loop reads CASSLGQGWRETQYF. The CDR3 DNA is TGTGCCAGCAGTTTGGGACAGGGGTGGAGAGAGACCCAGTACTTC.

In its sample, this clonotype was seen many times. The chain uses TRBV5-1 and TRBJ2-7; either TRBD1 or TRBD2 may supply D (5 bases each). The ends were cut back, 4 bases at V and 3 bases at J, with 17 bases in the middle. The CDR3 covers 15 residues. CDR1 and CDR2 (germline): SGHRS, YFSETQ. In DNA, the CDR3 is TGCGCCAGCAGCCCACCGGGACGGATGATCTACGAGCAGTACTTC. This translates into CASSPPGRMIYEQYF.

This clonotype was found once. The V gene is TRBV12-3 or TRBV12-4, the J gene TRBJ2-1; 14 nucleotides line up with TRBD2. Losses at the gene ends were 6 bases for V and 6 bases for J; bases not matched to a gene: 10. The CDR3 runs 17 residues. Here the CDR3 DNA reads TGTGCCAGCAGCCCTCACACGGGACTAGCGGGAGTCAATGAGCAGTTCTTC. Its translation is CASSPHTGLAGVNEQFF.

The CDR3 DNA follows: TGTGCCTGGACGGCACAGTACAATGAGCAGTTCTTC. Translation: CAWTAQYNEQFF. The chain couples TRBV30 to TRBJ2-1; D not resolved. From germline, CDR1 is GTSNPN and CDR2 SVGIG (reference sequence). The V end was cut by 4 bases, the J end by 4 bases, with 8 bases between. This CDR3 has 12 amino acids.

Many counts were recorded for this clonotype. One end of the junction varies from germline; a read error may be responsible. The chain employs TRBV3-1 and TRBJ2-7, with unresolved D. CDR3 size: 13 residues. Germline assignment: CDR1 LGHDT and CDR2 YNNKEL (reference sequence). CDR3 in amino acids: CASSQPVSSEQYF. The CDR3, as DNA: TGTGCCAGCAGCCAGCCCGTCTCCTCCGAGCAGTACTTC.

This clonotype was seen many times. The gene calls are TRBV28 and TRBJ2-1; no clear D. Germline V gene sequence: CDR1 MDHEN, CDR2 SYDVKM. The CDR3 sequence is 12 residues long. Trimming took off 7 bases at V and 12 bases at J, with 16 bases between the two ends. CDR3 amino acids: CASTLMGRGQFF. CDR3 sequence (DNA): TGTGCCAGCACCCTGATGGGTCGTGGGCAGTTCTTC. Variable domain in full (rest from reference TRBV28 and TRBJ2-1): DVKVTQSSRYLVKRTGEKVFLECVQDMDHENMFWYRQDPGLGLRLIYFSYDVKMKEKGDIPEGYSVSREKKERFSLILESASTNQTSMYLCASTLMGRGQFFGPGTRLTVL.

This rearrangement joins TRBV7-6 to TRBJ2-7; 14 bases line up with TRBD2. V lost 8 bases and J lost 5; bases outside the gene matches: 8. CDR3 length: 15 amino acids. In germline, CDR1 is SGHVS, CDR2 FNYEAQ. CDR3 DNA sequence: TGTGCCAGCGGTCTGGGACTAGCGGGAGTAAACGAGCAGTACTTC. Translation gives CASGLGLAGVNEQYF.

This clonotype was seen more than once but under ten times. The V and J genes are TRBV6-1 and TRBJ2-1, with 8 bases identical to TRBD1. With V trimmed by 5 bases and J by 4 bases, 7 bases remained unmatched. The length of the CDR3 is 15 residues. Germline CDR1 is MNHNS and CDR2 is SASEGT. The CDR3 is CASSPGQGYYNEQFF. In nucleotides, the CDR3 is TGTGCCAGCAGTCCTGGACAGGGCTATTACAATGAGCAGTTCTTC.

The chain carries TRBV29-1 and TRBJ2-7, with D uncertain. Trimming removed 0 bases from V and 3 bases from J, with 3 bases in between. Germline lookup yields CDR1 SQVTM and CDR2 ANQGSEA. The CDR3 has 11 amino acids. The CDR3 DNA reads TGCAGCGTTGAAGAGGACTACGAGCAGTACTTC. Amino acids: CSVEEDYEQYF.

J is TRBJ2-2 and V is TRBV6-2 or TRBV6-3, with TRBD2 identical over 7 bases. The CDR3 runs to 16 residues. The ends lost 3 bases at V and 5 bases at J; junction bases unmatched: 9. CDR1 is MNHEY, CDR2 SVGEGT, per germline. The CDR3 sequence: CASSYILPGGTGELFF. For the CDR3, the DNA is TGTGCCAGCAGTTATATACTGCCCGGGGGGACCGGGGAGCTGTTTTTT.

The rearrangement joins TRBV7-3 to TRBJ1-4; TRBD1 matches 7 bases. After removal of 1 base from V and 6 bases from J, the junction contained 2 bases not matched to a gene. This CDR3 has 14 residues. CDR1 SGHTA and CDR2 FQGTGA come from the germline V gene. The chain's CDR3 is CASSLKQGYEKLFF. CDR3 nucleotide sequence: TGTGCCAGCAGCTTAAAACAGGGGTATGAAAAACTGTTTTTT.

This clonotype was observed many times. The V call is TRBV6-2 or TRBV6-3, the J call TRBJ1-1; D remains unclear. V was pared by 6 bases and J by 0 bases, with 11 bases between. The CDR3 consists of 14 residues. Germline V gene lookup returns CDR1 MNHEY and CDR2 SVGEGT. CDR3 region: CASRPGRVNTEAFF. The CDR3 DNA reads as TGTGCCAGCAGACCCGGGAGGGTGAACACTGAAGCTTTCTTT.

This clonotype was observed at least ten times. The chain uses TRBV7-2 and TRBJ2-1; 7 positions agree with TRBD2. This CDR3 is built from 16 residues. Germline assignment: CDR1 SGHTA and CDR2 FQGNSA. The ends lost 5 bases at V and 0 bases at J; junction bases unmatched: 7. The CDR3 DNA sequence: TGTGCCAGCAGCCCTATGCTAGCGGTCTCCTACAATGAGCAGTTCTTC. This sequence encodes CASSPMLAVSYNEQFF.

This clonotype has only a few counts. The chain combines TRBV6-1 with TRBJ1-2, with TRBD1 as a possible D gene (6 bases). The germline CDR1 and CDR2 sequences are MNHNS and SASEGT. The V end was cut by 5 bases, the J end by 6 bases, with 10 bases between. The length of the CDR3 is 12 residues. CDR3 residues: CASSTNRDGYTF. In DNA form, the CDR3 reads TGTGCCAGCAGTACCAACAGGGATGGCTACACCTTC.